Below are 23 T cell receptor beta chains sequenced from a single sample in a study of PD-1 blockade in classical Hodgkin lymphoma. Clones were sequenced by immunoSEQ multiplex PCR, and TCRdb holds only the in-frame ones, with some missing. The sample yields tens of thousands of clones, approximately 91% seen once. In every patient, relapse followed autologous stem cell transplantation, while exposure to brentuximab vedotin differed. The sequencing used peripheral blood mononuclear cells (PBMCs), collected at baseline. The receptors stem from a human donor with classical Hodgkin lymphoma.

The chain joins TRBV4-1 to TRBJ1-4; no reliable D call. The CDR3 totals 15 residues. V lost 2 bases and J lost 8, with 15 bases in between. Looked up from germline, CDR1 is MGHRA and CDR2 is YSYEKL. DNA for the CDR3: TGCGCCAGCAGCCAACAGAGGCAGGCGCCCGAAAAACTGTTTTTT. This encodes CASSQQRQAPEKLFF.

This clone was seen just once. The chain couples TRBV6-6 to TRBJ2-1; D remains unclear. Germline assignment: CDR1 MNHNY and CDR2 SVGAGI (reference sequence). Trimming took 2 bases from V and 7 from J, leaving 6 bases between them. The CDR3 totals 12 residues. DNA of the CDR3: TGTGCCAGCAGTTACGTGATTAATGAGCAGTTCTTC. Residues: CASSYVINEQFF.

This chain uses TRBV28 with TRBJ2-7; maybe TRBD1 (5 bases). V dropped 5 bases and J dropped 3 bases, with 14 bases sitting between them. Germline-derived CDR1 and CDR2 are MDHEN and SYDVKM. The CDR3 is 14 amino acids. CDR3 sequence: CASSGAVHSYEQYF. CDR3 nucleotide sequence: TGTGCCAGCAGTGGGGCGGTACATAGCTACGAGCAGTACTTC.

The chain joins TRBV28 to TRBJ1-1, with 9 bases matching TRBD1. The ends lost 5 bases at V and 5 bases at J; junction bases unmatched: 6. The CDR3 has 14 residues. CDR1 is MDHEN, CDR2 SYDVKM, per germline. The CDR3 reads CASSTPTGGTEAFF. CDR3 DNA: TGTGCCAGCAGTACGCCGACAGGGGGAACTGAAGCTTTCTTT.

CDR3 sequence reads: CASSSVAGGRFYEQYF. DNA for the CDR3: TGTGCCAGCAGCTCTGTGGCGGGAGGGCGCTTCTACGAGCAGTACTTC. The gene calls are TRBV7-8 and TRBJ2-7; TRBD2 matches at 9 bases. Germline V gene data show CDR1 as SGHVS and CDR2 as FQNEAQ. J gave up 3 bases and V 4 bases, and 10 bases lay outside the gene matches. The CDR3 is 16 residues long.

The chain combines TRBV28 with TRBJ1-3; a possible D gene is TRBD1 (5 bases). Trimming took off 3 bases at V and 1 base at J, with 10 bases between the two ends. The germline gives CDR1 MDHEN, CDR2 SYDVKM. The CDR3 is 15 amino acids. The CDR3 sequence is CASSLGVVSGNTIYF. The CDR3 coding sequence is TGTGCCAGCAGTTTGGGGGTGGTTTCTGGAAACACCATATATTTT.

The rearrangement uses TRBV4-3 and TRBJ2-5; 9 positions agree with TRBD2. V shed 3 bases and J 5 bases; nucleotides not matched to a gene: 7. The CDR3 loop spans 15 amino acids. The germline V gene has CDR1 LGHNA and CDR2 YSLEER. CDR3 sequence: CASSQIAGVGETQYF. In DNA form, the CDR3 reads TGCGCCAGCAGCCAGATAGCGGGAGTCGGTGAGACCCAGTACTTC.

For the CDR3, the DNA is TGTGCCAGCAGCTTGGGCCTTAACTATGGCTACACCTTC. Its protein product is CASSLGLNYGYTF. The genes are TRBV5-5 and TRBJ1-2; D gene uncertain. V lost 0 bases, J lost 1 base, and 4 bases lay in between. CDR3 length: 13 residues. CDR1 is SGHKS, CDR2 YYEKEE, per germline (reference sequence).

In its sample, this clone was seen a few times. The CDR3: CASSQGFGQPQHF. The CDR3 bases are TGCGCCAGCAGCCAAGGGTTTGGGCAGCCCCAGCATTTT. The rearrangement joins TRBV4-1 to TRBJ1-5; D is uncertain. With 1 base removed from V and 7 bases from J, the gap between germline ends came to 8 bases. CDR3 size: 13 residues. CDR1 is MGHRA and CDR2 is YSYEKL in the germline V gene.

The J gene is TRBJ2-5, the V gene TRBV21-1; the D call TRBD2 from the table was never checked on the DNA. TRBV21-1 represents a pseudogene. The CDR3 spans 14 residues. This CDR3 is CASLADQAQETQYF. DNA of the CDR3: TGTGCCAGCTTAGCGGACCAGGCCCAAGAGACCCAGTACTTC.

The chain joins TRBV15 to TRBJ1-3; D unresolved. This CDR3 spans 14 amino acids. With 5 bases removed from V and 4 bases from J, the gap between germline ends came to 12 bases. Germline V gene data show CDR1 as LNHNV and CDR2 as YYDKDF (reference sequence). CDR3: CATSRDTKGNTIYF. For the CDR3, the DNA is TGTGCCACCAGCCGTGACACCAAAGGAAACACCATATATTTT.

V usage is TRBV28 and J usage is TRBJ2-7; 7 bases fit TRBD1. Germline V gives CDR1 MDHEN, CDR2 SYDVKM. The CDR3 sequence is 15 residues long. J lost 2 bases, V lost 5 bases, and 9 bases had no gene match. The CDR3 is CASSPQGQLPYEQYF. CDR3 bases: TGTGCCAGCAGTCCTCAGGGACAGTTACCCTACGAGCAGTACTTC.

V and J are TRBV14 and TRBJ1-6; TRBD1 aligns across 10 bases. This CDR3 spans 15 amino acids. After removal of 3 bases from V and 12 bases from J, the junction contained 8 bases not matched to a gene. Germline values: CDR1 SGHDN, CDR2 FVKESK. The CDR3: CASSQPGTGVLPLHF. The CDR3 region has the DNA TGTGCCAGCAGCCAGCCCGGGACAGGGGTTTTACCCCTCCACTTT.

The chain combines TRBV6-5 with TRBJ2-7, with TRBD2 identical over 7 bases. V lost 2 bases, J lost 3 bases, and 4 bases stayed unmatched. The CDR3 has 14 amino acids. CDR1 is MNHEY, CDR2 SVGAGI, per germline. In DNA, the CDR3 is TGTGCCAGCAGTTACCACAGCGGGAACTACGAGCAGTACTTC. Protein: CASSYHSGNYEQYF.

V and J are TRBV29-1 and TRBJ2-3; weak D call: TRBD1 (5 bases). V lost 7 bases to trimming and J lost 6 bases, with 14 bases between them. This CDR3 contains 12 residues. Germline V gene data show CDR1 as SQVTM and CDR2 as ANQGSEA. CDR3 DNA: TGCAGCGGCGACCAAGGGGTGGATACGCAGTATTTT. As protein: CSGDQGVDTQYF.

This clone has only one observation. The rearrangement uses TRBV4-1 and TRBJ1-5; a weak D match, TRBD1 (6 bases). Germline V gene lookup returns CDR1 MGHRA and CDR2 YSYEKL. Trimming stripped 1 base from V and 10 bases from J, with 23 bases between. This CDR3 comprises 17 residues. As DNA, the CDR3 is TGCGCCAGCAGCCAAGGGCCGGGGCAGGGGTCGAGCGGTCCCCAGCATTTT. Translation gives CASSQGPGQGSSGPQHF.

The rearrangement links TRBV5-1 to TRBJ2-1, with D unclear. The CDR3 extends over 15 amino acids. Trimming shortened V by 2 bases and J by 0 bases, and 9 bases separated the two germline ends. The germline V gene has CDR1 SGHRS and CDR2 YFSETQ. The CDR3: CASSFWARSYNEQFF. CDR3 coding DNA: TGCGCCAGCAGCTTCTGGGCCCGCTCCTACAATGAGCAGTTCTTC.

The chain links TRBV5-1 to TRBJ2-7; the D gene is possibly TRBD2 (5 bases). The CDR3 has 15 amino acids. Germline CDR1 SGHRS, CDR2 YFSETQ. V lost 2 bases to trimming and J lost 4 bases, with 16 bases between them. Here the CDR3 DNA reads TGCGCCAGCAGCTTTGCACCGGGAAGTTGGTACGAGCAGTACTTC. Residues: CASSFAPGSWYEQYF.

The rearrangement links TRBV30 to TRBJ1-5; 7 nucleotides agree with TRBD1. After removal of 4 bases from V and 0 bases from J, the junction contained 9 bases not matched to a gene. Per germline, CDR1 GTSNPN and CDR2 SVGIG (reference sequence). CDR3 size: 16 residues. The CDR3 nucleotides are TGTGCCTGGACCCAAAAGGGACAGCTTAGCAATCAGCCCCAGCATTTT. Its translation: CAWTQKGQLSNQPQHF.

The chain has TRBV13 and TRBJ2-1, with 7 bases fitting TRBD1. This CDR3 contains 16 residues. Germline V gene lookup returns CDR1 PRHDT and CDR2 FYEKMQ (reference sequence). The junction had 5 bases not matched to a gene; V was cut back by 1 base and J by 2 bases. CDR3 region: CASSLAGDSPYNEQFF. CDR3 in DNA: TGTGCCAGCAGCTTAGCCGGGGACAGCCCCTACAATGAGCAGTTCTTC.

CDR3 residues: CASSITPLSGGSHTEAFF. For the CDR3, the DNA is TGTGCCAGCTCCATAACCCCTCTCTCTGGGGGCAGCCACACTGAAGCTTTCTTT. The chain carries TRBV18 and TRBJ1-1; TRBD1 is a possible D gene (6 bases). This CDR3 region has 18 residues. Trimming shortened V by 6 bases and J by 3 bases, and 26 bases separated the two germline ends. Germline assignment: CDR1 KGHSH and CDR2 LQKENI.

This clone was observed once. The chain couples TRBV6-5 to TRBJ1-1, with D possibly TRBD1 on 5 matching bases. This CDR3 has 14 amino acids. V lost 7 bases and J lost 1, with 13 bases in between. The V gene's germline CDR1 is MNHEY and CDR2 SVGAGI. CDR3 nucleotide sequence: TGTGCCAGCACTTCCCGGACACAGAACACTGAAGCTTTCTTT. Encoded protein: CASTSRTQNTEAFF.

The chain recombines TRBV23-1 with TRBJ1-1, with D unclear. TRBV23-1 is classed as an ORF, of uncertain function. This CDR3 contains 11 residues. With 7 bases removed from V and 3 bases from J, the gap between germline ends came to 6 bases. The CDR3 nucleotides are TGCGCCAGCACCCCCCACACTGAAGCTTTCTTT. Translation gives CASTPHTEAFF.